This T cell receptor beta chain comes out of a study of follicular helper T cells after annual influenza vaccination. Looking at the study overall: Sampling occurred days 0, 7 and 28 after each influenza vaccination. Study results and limitations: ICOS+CD38+ cTfh clonality change tracked circulating plasmablast frequency change. Undersampling of the much larger non-cTfh compartments could not be excluded for influenza clone enrichment.

On this clone itself: Antigen unknown.

Assay: immunoSEQ multiplex PCR; the TCRdb copy retains only in-frame clones and omits some. The repertoire consists of nearly 11,000 clones, with about 82% occurring once and the leading ten covering roughly 0.9%. Donors with HIV/AIDS, active malignancy, immunomodulators or active illness were excluded. CDR3 length equals 15 residues. The V end was cut by 7 bases, the J end by 3 bases, with 18 bases between. The germline V gene encodes CDR1 SGHTA and CDR2 FQGNSA. This receptor was obtained from an adult who received the influenza vaccine. The rearrangement joins TRBV7-2 to TRBJ1-2, with D perhaps TRBD1 (6 bases). This specimen was CXCR5- memory CD4+ T cells sorted from blood, taken 6 weeks after influenza vaccination. Here the CDR3 reads CASTEAGAGHYGYTF. In nucleotides, the CDR3 is TGTGCCAGCACCGAGGCAGGGGCCGGACACTATGGCTACACCTTC.